Below are 2 T cell receptor beta chains sequenced from a single sample in a study of control samples from healthy donors and cancer patients. Generated by immunoSEQ multiplex PCR, the TCRdb table keeps only in-frame clones and is missing some. The table has 90,000 to 130,000 clones, approximately 82% seen once. Sequenced: blood. These receptors were taken from a man aged 18 to 29 in good health.

The chain links TRBV3-1 (or the pseudogene TRBV3-2) to TRBJ2-1, with D maybe TRBD2 (6 bases). CDR1 LGHDT and CDR2 YNNKEL come from the germline V gene (reference sequence). CDR3 size: 18 residues. V lost 0 bases, J lost 1 base, and 16 bases lay in between. The CDR3 spells CASSQDRTLARSYNEQFF. In nucleotides, the CDR3 is TGTGCCAGCAGCCAAGATAGAACCCTAGCGCGATCCTACAATGAGCAGTTCTTC.

This chain links TRBV12-5 with TRBJ2-6; 7 bases are shared with TRBD1. Trimming cost V 0 bases and J 2 bases; bases outside gene matches: 7. CDR3 size: 18 residues. Germline CDR1 is LGHNT and CDR2 is FRNRAP. The CDR3 sequence is CASGLVQGNLAGANVLTF. The CDR3 DNA follows: TGTGCTAGTGGTTTGGTACAGGGGAACTTGGCTGGGGCCAACGTCCTGACTTTC.